This passage covers 30 T cell receptor beta chains from one sample sequenced in a study of blood T cell repertoires in COVID-19. The method was immunoSEQ multiplex PCR; TCRdb's version includes in-frame clones alone and lacks a portion of them. The sample shows about 68,000 clones, 75% to 95% of them seen only once. Sample: peripheral blood. The receptors here all came from a woman aged 60-75 years with active COVID-19.

V gene TRBV5-8 combines with J gene TRBJ1-3, with TRBD1 matching over 9 bases. The CDR3 spans 17 residues. V shed 4 bases and J 6 bases; nucleotides not matched to a gene: 14. In germline, CDR1 is SGHTS, CDR2 YDEGEE. CDR3 sequence: CASSPSIRDRATNTIYF. CDR3 bases: TGTGCCAGCAGCCCAAGTATCCGGGACAGGGCGACAAACACCATATATTTT.

The rearrangement uses TRBV19 and TRBJ2-5; 12 bases are shared with TRBD2. Losses at the gene ends were 3 bases for V and 4 bases for J; bases not matched to a gene: 3. The germline gives CDR1 LNHDA, CDR2 SQIVND (reference sequence). This CDR3 has 15 residues. The CDR3 nucleotides read TGTGCCAGTAGTATCCTAGCGGGAGGGAGAGAGACCCAGTACTTC. It encodes CASSILAGGRETQYF.

The chain couples TRBV7-9 to TRBJ1-1, with D uncertain. V gave up 3 bases and J gave up 6 bases, with 14 bases separating them. Germline V CDR1 and CDR2: SEHNR, FQNEAQ (reference sequence). The CDR3 runs 14 residues. The CDR3 loop is CASSFVLGNSEAFF. In nucleotides, the CDR3 is TGTGCCAGCAGCTTTGTCCTAGGAAACTCTGAAGCTTTCTTT.

The rearrangement joins TRBV6-5 to TRBJ2-5; 8 positions match TRBD2. Germline trimming cut 8 bases from V and 1 base from J; bases unmatched to any gene: 9. Germline loops: CDR1 MNHEY, CDR2 SVGAGI. CDR3 length equals 15 residues. The chain's CDR3 is CASVPGGGPQETQYF. The CDR3 DNA is TGTGCCAGCGTCCCGGGGGGGGGCCCCCAAGAGACCCAGTACTTC.

The rearrangement links TRBV27 to TRBJ2-3, with 12 bases fitting TRBD2. Germline-derived CDR1 and CDR2 are MNHEY and SMNVEV (reference sequence). V gave up 4 bases and J gave up 9 bases; unmatched junction bases: 5. The CDR3 is 14 residues long. CDR3: CASSSGLAGLTQYF. CDR3 DNA: TGTGCCAGCAGTTCAGGACTAGCGGGGCTGACGCAGTATTTT.

This rearrangement joins TRBV4-1 to TRBJ2-7, with 9 bases identical to TRBD1. J was trimmed by 4 bases and V by 4 bases; bases with no gene match: 8. The CDR3 loop spans 15 amino acids. CDR1 MGHRA and CDR2 YSYEKL come from the germline V gene. The CDR3 is CASSRTGTGFYEQYF. The CDR3 coding sequence is TGCGCCAGCAGCCGGACGGGGACAGGGTTTTACGAGCAGTACTTC.

The chain combines TRBV2 with TRBJ1-5, with 9 bases aligning to TRBD1. The germline CDR1 and CDR2 sequences are SNHLY and FYNNEI. The V gene end was trimmed by 6 bases and the J gene end by 7 bases; junction bases not matched to a gene: 7. The CDR3 is 14 residues long. CDR3 region: CASRTDRGLQPQHF. As DNA, the CDR3 is TGTGCCAGCAGGACGGACAGGGGTCTCCAGCCCCAGCATTTT. Together with reference TRBV2 and TRBJ1-5, the CDR3 gives the full variable domain: EPEVTQTPSHQVTQMGQEVILRCVPISNHLYFYWYRQILGQKVEFLVSFYNNEISEKSEIFDDQFSVERPDGSNFTLKIRSTKLEDSAMYFCASRTDRGLQPQHFGDGTRLSIL.

V is TRBV24-1 and J is TRBJ2-7; possibly TRBD2 for D (5 bases). CDR3 length: 13 amino acids. Trimming removed 9 bases at V and 1 base at J, with 12 bases between. Germline CDR1 reads KGHDR; CDR2 reads SFDVKD. In DNA form, the CDR3 reads TGTGCCACCCGGGGAGACAAATCCTACGAGCAGTACTTC. Translated, it gives CATRGDKSYEQYF.

The chain has TRBV19 and TRBJ2-1; D remains ambiguous. The CDR3 spans 11 residues. Trimming took 3 bases from V and 7 from J, leaving 4 bases between them. CDR1 and CDR2 (germline): LNHDA, SQIVND (reference sequence). DNA for the CDR3: TGTGCCAGTAGTATCGGGAATGAGCAGTTCTTC. Translating gives CASSIGNEQFF.

The chain combines TRBV6-1 with TRBJ1-1; possible D gene TRBD1, 5 bases. CDR3 length: 15 amino acids. Between the trimmed V and J ends, which lost 0 bases and 2 bases, there was a span of 10 bases. Germline V CDR1 and CDR2: MNHNS, SASEGT. The CDR3 sequence: CASSEAWGANTEAFF. In DNA, the CDR3 is TGTGCCAGCAGTGAAGCTTGGGGCGCAAACACTGAAGCTTTCTTT.

This rearrangement joins TRBV12-3 or TRBV12-4 to TRBJ1-2; D may be TRBD1 (6 bases). This CDR3 comprises 12 residues. The germline V and J ends were trimmed by 8 bases and 8 bases, with 15 bases remaining between them. The CDR3 DNA reads as TGTGCCAGCCGTAGCCGGGGGGGCGGCTACACCTTC. Protein product: CASRSRGGGYTF.

The rearrangement uses TRBV30 and TRBJ1-3; D might be TRBD1 (6 bases). Looked up from germline, CDR1 is GTSNPN and CDR2 is SVGIG (reference sequence). Trimming pared 5 bases from V and 2 bases from J, leaving 16 bases between. The CDR3 is made up of 15 amino acids. The CDR3 coding sequence is TGTGCCTGGGGTCGTGGGACACTACCTGGAAACACCATATATTTT. This encodes CAWGRGTLPGNTIYF.

This clone was counted a single time. The gene calls are TRBV28 and TRBJ2-5, with 8 bases matching TRBD1. The CDR3 runs to 14 residues. Germline V lookup: CDR1 MDHEN, CDR2 SYDVKM. V trimming: 6 bases; J trimming: 6 bases; junction bases outside the gene matches: 9. The CDR3 spells CASSHRTGIKTQYF. The CDR3 nucleotides read TGTGCCAGCAGCCACCGGACAGGGATAAAGACCCAGTACTTC.

V is TRBV5-1 and J is TRBJ1-2, with 8 bases identical to TRBD1. CDR3 length: 17 amino acids. Germline V gene sequence: CDR1 SGHRS, CDR2 YFSETQ. The J segment lost 4 bases and the V segment lost 4 bases, leaving 15 bases of the junction unmatched. The DNA of the CDR3 is TGCGCCAGCAGCCGGATTGGTACGGGACAGGCCGGCTATGGCTACACCTTC. Translation: CASSRIGTGQAGYGYTF.

This chain connects TRBV5-1 to TRBJ1-1, with D unclear. The CDR3 totals 13 residues. V was clipped by 2 bases and J by 0 bases, with 5 bases between them. Germline V gene sequence: CDR1 SGHRS, CDR2 YFSETQ. In nucleotides, the CDR3 is TGCGCCAGCAGCTTCCACATGAACACTGAAGCTTTCTTT. Translated: CASSFHMNTEAFF. The complete variable domain, with remaining parts taken from reference TRBV5-1 and TRBJ1-1, reads KAGVTQTPRYLIKTRGQQVTLSCSPISGHRSVSWYQQTPGQGLQFLFEYFSETQRNKGNFPGRFSGRQFSNSRSEMNVSTLELGDSALYLCASSFHMNTEAFFGQGTRLTVV.

J is TRBJ1-2 and V is TRBV5-1; the D gene is possibly TRBD1 (6 bases). This CDR3 spans 15 amino acids. Trimming stripped 4 bases from V and 5 bases from J, with 18 bases between. From germline, CDR1 is SGHRS and CDR2 YFSETQ. The CDR3 spells CASSSRDKARYGYTF. The CDR3 region has the DNA TGCGCCAGCAGCAGCCGGGACAAGGCGAGGTATGGCTACACCTTC.

This chain links TRBV18 with TRBJ2-7, with 8 bases identical to TRBD2. The CDR3 has 17 residues. CDR1 and CDR2 (germline): KGHSH, LQKENI. With V trimmed by 0 bases and J by 1 base, 8 bases remained unmatched. The chain's CDR3 is CASSPPSSGRASYEQYF. The CDR3 DNA reads as TGTGCCAGCTCACCACCGTCGTCCGGGAGGGCATCCTACGAGCAGTACTTC.

This rearrangement joins TRBV12-3 or TRBV12-4 to TRBJ2-3, with TRBD2 as a possible D gene (5 bases). The CDR3 contains 13 residues. Trimming stripped 8 bases from V and 10 bases from J, with 19 bases between. The CDR3 bases are TGTGCCAGCCAGATGGACGGGATTAGGCCGCAGTATTTT. Protein sequence: CASQMDGIRPQYF.

The CDR3 DNA is TGTGCCAGTAGTATGAGAGGAGGGAAGGACGTCCTGACTTTC. Amino acid sequence: CASSMRGGKDVLTF. The chain uses TRBV19 and TRBJ2-6; D is perhaps TRBD2 (6 bases). Trimming removed 3 bases at V and 11 bases at J, with 14 bases between. From germline, CDR1 is LNHDA and CDR2 SQIVND (reference sequence). This CDR3 has 14 amino acids.

The rearrangement links TRBV28 to TRBJ1-1; the D is unclear. Trimming removed 7 bases at V and 1 base at J, with 13 bases between. This CDR3 comprises 14 residues. Looked up from germline, CDR1 is MDHEN and CDR2 is SYDVKM. CDR3 residues: CASKPLYTNTEAFF. CDR3 bases: TGTGCCAGCAAGCCTCTCTATACGAACACTGAAGCTTTCTTT.

In this sample, this clone turned up once. This chain links TRBV5-6 with TRBJ2-7, with 9 bases aligning to TRBD2. The CDR3 contains 15 residues. Germline CDR1 is SGHDT and CDR2 is YYEEEE. V shed 3 bases, J shed 6 bases, and the junction held 10 bases outside the gene matches. As DNA, the CDR3 is TGTGCCAGCAGCTGGCAGGGAGCGGGAGGACGCGAGCAGTACTTC. It is translated as CASSWQGAGGREQYF.

The chain combines TRBV19 with TRBJ1-2; 8 bases are shared with TRBD1. The CDR3 loop spans 13 amino acids. Losses at the gene ends were 6 bases for V and 8 bases for J; bases not matched to a gene: 8. Germline V gene data show CDR1 as LNHDA and CDR2 as SQIVND (reference sequence). CDR3 nucleotide sequence: TGTGCCAGTAGGACCTCGACAGGGGACGGCTACACCTTC. As protein: CASRTSTGDGYTF.

This chain links TRBV19 with TRBJ2-1, with 10 bases fitting TRBD2. The ends lost 4 bases at V and 5 bases at J; junction bases unmatched: 11. The length of the CDR3 is 17 residues. Germline-derived CDR1 and CDR2 are LNHDA and SQIVND (reference sequence). CDR3 loop: CASSSFLGTSDHNEQFF. The DNA of the CDR3 is TGTGCCAGTAGTAGCTTCCTCGGGACTAGCGACCACAATGAGCAGTTCTTC.

This chain connects TRBV5-1 to TRBJ2-1; D possibly corresponds to TRBD2 (6 bases). CDR1 SGHRS and CDR2 YFSETQ come from the germline V gene. Trimming left V 0 bases short and J 10 bases short, with 11 bases between. The CDR3 has 13 residues. CDR3: CASSLVRGGEQFF. The CDR3 nucleotides are TGCGCCAGCAGCTTGGTCCGCGGAGGGGAGCAGTTCTTC.

In this sample, this clone turned up a few times. The chain couples TRBV25-1 to TRBJ2-2, with D possibly matching TRBD2 (5 bases). The CDR3 extends over 11 amino acids. Trimming removed 11 bases from V and 8 bases from J, with 12 bases in between. The V gene's germline CDR1 is MGHDK and CDR2 SYGVNS. The CDR3 reads CAPPGGGELFF. The CDR3 coding sequence is TGTGCCCCCCCGGGCGGGGGGGAGCTGTTTTTT. The complete variable domain, with remaining parts taken from reference TRBV25-1 and TRBJ2-2, reads EADIYQTPRYLVIGTGKKITLECSQTMGHDKMYWYQQDPGMELHLIHYSYGVNSTEKGDLSSESTVSRIRTEHFPLTLESARPSHTSQYLCAPPGGGELFFGEGSRLTVL.

This clone has only one observation. This chain joins TRBV3-1 (or the pseudogene TRBV3-2) and TRBJ1-6; D may be TRBD1 (6 bases). Trimming removed 4 bases from V and 8 bases from J, with 12 bases in between. The CDR3 runs 14 residues. Germline assignment: CDR1 LGHDT and CDR2 YNNKEL (reference sequence). The CDR3 here is CASSLGGLHSPLHF. In nucleotides, the CDR3 is TGTGCCAGCAGCCTCGGGGGGCTTCATTCACCCCTCCACTTT.

This clone showed up just once. The chain is built from TRBV25-1 and TRBJ2-7, with D possibly being TRBD1 (6 bases). Trimming removed 7 bases at V and 1 base at J, with 11 bases between. This CDR3 is built from 13 residues. Germline CDR1 and CDR2: MGHDK and SYGVNS. The DNA for the CDR3 is TGTGCCAGCACCCCTGGGACATCCTACGAGCAGTACTTC. Its protein is CASTPGTSYEQYF.

The CDR3 nucleotides read TGTGCCAGCAGTTCTACAGGGGGCAACAATCAGCCCCAGCATTTT. Residues: CASSSTGGNNQPQHF. The chain uses TRBV6-2 or TRBV6-3 and TRBJ1-5; TRBD1 matches at 9 bases. Germline CDR1 MNHEY, CDR2 SVGEGT. This CDR3 comprises 15 residues. Losses at the gene ends were 4 bases for V and 3 bases for J; bases not matched to a gene: 4.

The chain combines TRBV18 with TRBJ2-5; 9 positions match TRBD2. The length of the CDR3 is 19 residues. V dropped 5 bases and J dropped 1; count of bases not matched to a gene: 17. CDR1 and CDR2 (germline): KGHSH, LQKENI. The CDR3 coding sequence is TGTGCCAGCTCATCACAGGGGACTCCGGCGGGAGGGATCCAAGAGACCCAGTACTTC. Translation: CASSSQGTPAGGIQETQYF.

The J gene is TRBJ2-1, the V gene TRBV15; a possible D gene is TRBD2 (5 bases). CDR1 LNHNV and CDR2 YYDKDF come from the germline V gene (reference sequence). V was clipped by 7 bases and J by 4 bases, with 11 bases between them. This CDR3 has 13 amino acids. CDR3 sequence (DNA): TGTGCCACCACTAGCTCCTCTTACAATGAGCAGTTCTTC. Its protein is CATTSSSYNEQFF.